The rows below give T cell receptor beta chains drawn from one sample of a study of T cells in Graves' hyperthyroidism and ophthalmopathy. MiXCR, applied by TCRdb to the multiplex PCR reads, yields one record per CDR3 protein. This table has 550,000 to 600,000 distinct CDR3 sequences, roughly a sixth appearing once. The sample taken for sequencing was blood. These receptors all come from a woman in her late teens or twenties with Graves' hyperthyroidism. CDR3s include the opening cysteine and the closing phenylalanine or tryptophan. A D gene is named only where the DNA matches it firmly. Not every row has a clone size; where given, it reads once, few, many or a size class.

len	abundance	d_gene	v_gene	j_gene	CDR3aa	CDR3nt
12	many	-	TRBV29-1	TRBJ2-1	CSGRHGGDEQFF	TGCAGCGGCCGTCATGGTGGGGATGAGCAGTTCTTC
14	-	-	TRBV6-2/TRBV6-3	TRBJ2-3	CASSSNRPGDTQYF	TGTGCCAGCAGTTCTAATCGACCGGGAGATACGCAGTATTTT
16	few	TRBD1	TRBV4-2	TRBJ1-3	CASSQDWGQGANTIYF	TGTGCCAGCAGCCAAGATTGGGGCCAGGGGGCGAACACCATATATTTT
16	-	-	TRBV27	TRBJ1-2	CASTRIGRGRAYGYTF	TGTGCCAGCACCCGAATCGGCCGGGGGCGAGCCTATGGCTACACCTTC
15	-	-	TRBV7-2	TRBJ1-4	CASSGLGVVGEKLFF	TGTGCCAGCAGCGGCCTGGGGGTTGTCGGTGAAAAACTGTTTTTT
18	few	TRBD2	TRBV20-1	TRBJ2-5	CSARSFLYSGGATETQYF	TGCAGTGCTAGATCCTTTTTGTACAGCGGGGGGGCTACAGAGACCCAGTACTTC
13	few	-	TRBV5-1	TRBJ2-3	CASSFSSTDTQYF	TGCGCCAGCAGCTTTTCTAGCACAGATACGCAGTATTTT
14	few	-	TRBV6-1	TRBJ1-5	CASSDWGYSQPQHF	TGTGCCAGCAGTGATTGGGGTTACAGTCAGCCCCAGCATTTT
12	many	-	TRBV2	TRBJ1-2	CASSRQPYGYTF	TGTGCCAGCAGTCGACAGCCATATGGCTACACCTTC
17	many	TRBD2	TRBV4-1	TRBJ2-7	CASSRESGGASMSEQYF	TGCGCCAGCAGCCGAGAGAGCGGGGGGGCTTCAATGAGCGAGCAGTACTTC
13	-	-	TRBV9	TRBJ1-2	CASSVVSGYGYTF	TGTGCCAGCAGCGTAGTGTCAGGCTATGGCTACACCTTC
16	-	-	TRBV19	TRBJ2-3	CASDGTAASGADTQYF	TGTGCCAGTGACGGGACGGCGGCAAGCGGTGCAGATACGCAGTATTTT
16	many	TRBD1	TRBV7-8	TRBJ2-1	CASSGGTGGTYNEQFF	TGTGCCAGCAGCGGTGGGACAGGGGGTACTTACAATGAGCAGTTCTTC
15	many	-	TRBV24-1	TRBJ1-2	CATSLFRRDPYGYTF	TGTGCCACCAGCCTATTTAGGCGGGATCCCTATGGCTACACCTTC
13	few	-	TRBV3-1	TRBJ1-1	CASTPTGNTEAFF	TGTGCCAGCACCCCGACAGGGAACACTGAAGCTTTCTTT
15	many	-	TRBV20-1	TRBJ2-3	CSARRGEGDTDTQYF	TGCAGTGCTAGACGCGGAGAAGGTGACACAGATACGCAGTATTTT
14	-	-	TRBV5-1	TRBJ1-2	CASSLTTGKRGYTF	TGCGCCAGCAGCTTGACCACAGGGAAAAGAGGCTACACCTTC
16	many	-	TRBV6-8	TRBJ1-5	CASSYSSDRGNQPQHF	TGTGCCAGCAGTTACTCGTCAGACAGAGGAAATCAGCCCCAGCATTTT
15	many	TRBD1	TRBV20-1	TRBJ1-1	CSASGDRVLNTEAFF	TGCAGTGCTAGTGGGGACAGAGTATTGAACACTGAAGCTTTCTTT
14	many	TRBD1	TRBV27	TRBJ1-6	CASSFQGGNSPLHF	TGTGCCAGCAGTTTCCAGGGGGGAAATTCACCCCTCCACTTT
14	many	-	TRBV2	TRBJ1-5	CASSDSYSNQPQHF	TGTGCCAGCAGCGACAGCTATAGCAATCAGCCCCAGCATTTT
14	few	-	TRBV28	TRBJ2-7	CASHPRADSYEQYF	TGTGCCAGCCACCCCAGAGCGGATTCCTACGAGCAGTACTTC
15	few	TRBD2	TRBV29-1	TRBJ2-7	CSVEPTGTSASEQYF	TGCAGCGTTGAACCTACCGGGACTAGCGCTTCCGAGCAGTACTTC